The sample holds many counts of the clone carrying this TCR beta chain. The antigen remains unidentified. This record belongs to a study of T cells in Graves' hyperthyroidism and ophthalmopathy. Whole-study results and caveats: Most clonotypes expanded in thyroid above 0.001 were likewise present in blood.

Amplification yielded TCR beta CDR3 regions, with RNA transcripts as the source. TCR CDR3 regions were first amplified by RT-PCR with HTBI primers. TCRdb re-derived calls from the multiplex PCR reads in MiXCR, one entry per CDR3 protein. The sample lists about 600,000 distinct CDR3 sequences, 14% occurring once. Any patient presenting with uncontrolled infection, other autoimmune disease, pregnancy or lactation was left out. Diagnoses were made from clinical symptoms, serum measures (thyroxine and TRAb), thyroid ultrasound and orbital computed tomography. Source material for PBMCs was more than 7.5 ml fresh peripheral blood. Germline V CDR1 and CDR2: MDHEN, SYDVKM. Germline trimming cut 4 bases from V and 2 bases from J; bases unmatched to any gene: 3. This CDR3 is built from 15 residues.

The sequenced material came from blood. This sequence joins TRBV28 and TRBJ1-3, with 9 bases fitting TRBD1. This TCR came from a young woman with Graves' ophthalmopathy. DNA for the CDR3: TGTGCCAGCAGTTCGGGACAGGGAACTGGAAACACCATATATTTT. This gives the protein CASSSGQGTGNTIYF.